The text below deals with one TCR beta chain. The data are from a study of identical twins. Template switching, a step in the protocol, added a universal primer site, and cDNA carried unique molecular identifiers. Each CDR3 protein is one row after TCRdb ran MiXCR on the 5' RACE reads. The data contain 690,000 or so distinct CDR3 sequences, 8.5% to 9.5% of them singletons. This CDR3 has 13 residues. V shed 4 bases, J shed 7 bases, and the junction held 6 bases outside the gene matches. Germline V gives CDR1 SGHTA, CDR2 FQGNSA. Separately, the same data were catalogued under a study of yellow fever vaccine responses in identical twins.

This receptor was obtained from a woman aged 18-30 years in good health. The chain combines TRBV7-2 with TRBJ2-7; 8 bases align to TRBD2. Sequencing used PBMCs. The CDR3 coding sequence is TGTGCCAGCAGCTCCCGACTAGCGTGGGAGCAGTACTTC. Its translation is CASSSRLAWEQYF.